The T cell receptor beta chain under discussion was sequenced for a study of blood T cell repertoires in COVID-19. CDR3 length: 19 residues. Germline V gives CDR1 MNHEY, CDR2 SVGEGT. The germline V and J ends were trimmed by 0 bases and 0 bases, with 18 bases remaining between them. Study processing details: Amplification with reference gene primers provided the estimates of nucleated cell counts. Assay used: immunoSEQ multiplex PCR; TCRdb lists only in-frame clones, some missing. The D gene and trimming were derived from the DNA, and the V and J assignments and clone size from that table. The sample records tens of thousands of clones, 82% being singletons.

The V and J genes are TRBV6-2 or TRBV6-3 and TRBJ2-4; D ambiguous. Sequencing was performed on peripheral blood. This clonotype originated in a woman older than 75 with acute or convalescent COVID-19. The CDR3 loop reads CASSYSTNPFLLAKNIQYF. CDR3 bases: TGTGCCAGCAGTTACTCGACAAACCCGTTCCTCTTAGCCAAAAACATTCAGTACTTC.